The next 23 T cell receptor beta chains were all read from a single sample in a study of OX40 agonist ivuxolimab in advanced cancers. Sequenced by immunoSEQ multiplex PCR; TCRdb stores in-frame clones only, minus some. The table has roughly 50,000 clones, around 87% seen once. The material sequenced was CD4+ or CD8+ T cells sorted from blood, taken in a trial of the OX40 agonist ivuxolimab. All receptors derive from an adult with an advanced solid tumor such as melanoma, head and neck, liver or kidney cancer.

V gene TRBV9 combines with J gene TRBJ1-1, with D hard to call. Germline V gene data show CDR1 as SGDLS and CDR2 as YYNGEE. The CDR3 is made up of 13 amino acids. Trimming pared 0 bases from V and 5 bases from J, leaving 8 bases between. CDR3 in amino acids: CASSVEKGTEAFF. DNA of the CDR3: TGTGCCAGCAGCGTAGAGAAGGGTACTGAAGCTTTCTTT.

The J gene is TRBJ2-1, the V gene TRBV13, with D perhaps matching TRBD2 (5 bases). Trimming shortened V by 5 bases and J by 10 bases, and 9 bases separated the two germline ends. CDR3 length: 11 amino acids. The germline V gene encodes CDR1 PRHDT and CDR2 FYEKMQ (reference sequence). As DNA, the CDR3 is TGTGCCAGCAGCCCCCAGCGGGAGCAGTTCTTC. It codes for CASSPQREQFF.

The chain recombines TRBV21-1 with TRBJ2-6; the table's D call of TRBD1 was not tested on the DNA. TRBV21-1 is marked as a pseudogene. CDR3 length: 19 residues. This CDR3 is CASSAGQGGLYSGANVLTF. CDR3 nucleotide sequence: TGTGCCAGCAGCGCGGGACAGGGAGGATTATACTCTGGGGCCAACGTCCTGACTTTC.

The J gene is TRBJ1-1, the V gene TRBV28; D not certain. This CDR3 has 14 amino acids. The V end was cut by 6 bases, the J end by 1 base, with 12 bases between. The germline V gene has CDR1 MDHEN and CDR2 SYDVKM. The CDR3 nucleotides are TGTGCCAGCAGCATCCGATCCGAGAACACTGAAGCTTTCTTT. It codes for CASSIRSENTEAFF.

The chain employs TRBV11-3 and TRBJ2-1; tentative D call: TRBD2 (6 bases). This CDR3 has 15 residues. Germline V gene sequence: CDR1 SGHNT, CDR2 YENEEA. Deletions cut 5 bases from V and 4 bases from J, with 15 bases between. CDR3 sequence: CASSPVVAAYNEQFF. The CDR3 region has the DNA TGTGCCAGCAGCCCTGTAGTAGCGGCGTACAATGAGCAGTTCTTC. The entire variable domain, with the rest obtained from reference TRBV11-3 and TRBJ2-1, is as follows: EAGVVQSPRYKIIEKKQPVAFWCNPISGHNTLYWYLQNLGQGPELLIRYENEEAVDDSQLPKDRFSAERLKGVDSTLKIQPAELGDSAVYLCASSPVVAAYNEQFFGPGTRLTVL.

The CDR3 sequence: CASSLSPGPSYEQYF. The CDR3 DNA sequence: TGTGCCAGCAGCTTAAGCCCGGGTCCGTCCTACGAGCAGTACTTC. V gene TRBV7-3 combines with J gene TRBJ2-7; D gene uncertain. The CDR3 totals 15 residues. Germline CDR1 is SGHTA and CDR2 is FQGTGA. Between the trimmed V and J ends, which lost 1 base and 1 base, there was a span of 11 bases.

This clone was picked up a small number of times. This chain links TRBV5-4 with TRBJ1-6; D is perhaps TRBD1 (5 bases). The V gene lost 4 bases and the J gene lost 9 bases, with 11 bases spanning the gap. Germline-derived CDR1 and CDR2 are SGHNT and YYREEE (reference sequence). The CDR3 totals 13 residues. CDR3 amino acids: CASSLGGGSPLHF. The DNA of the CDR3 is TGTGCCAGCAGCCTCGGGGGGGGTTCACCCCTCCACTTT.

The CDR3 is CASSQGTGTYYGYTF. The CDR3, as DNA: TGCGCCAGCAGCCAGGGGACAGGAACGTACTATGGCTACACCTTC. J is TRBJ1-2 and V is TRBV4-3; 8 bases agree with TRBD1. Trimming took 3 bases from V and 3 from J; bases not matched to a gene: 6. The CDR3 contains 15 residues. CDR1 is LGHNA, CDR2 YSLEER, per germline.

This clone has only a few counts. The V and J genes are TRBV9 and TRBJ2-6; the match to TRBD2 covers 7 bases. CDR3 length: 17 residues. In germline, CDR1 is SGDLS, CDR2 YYNGEE. Trimming took 3 bases from V and 0 from J; bases not matched to a gene: 6. CDR3 nucleotide sequence: TGTGCCAGCAGCGCTAGGGACTATGACTCTGGGGCCAACGTCCTGACTTTC. Residues: CASSARDYDSGANVLTF.

The chain combines TRBV19 with TRBJ2-3; D remains unclear. From germline, CDR1 is LNHDA and CDR2 SQIVND (reference sequence). The CDR3 runs 15 residues. Trimming pared 3 bases from V and 2 bases from J, leaving 12 bases between. For the CDR3, the DNA is TGTGCCAGTAGTATTGGGCCAGTTGCCACAGATACGCAGTATTTT. Translating it yields CASSIGPVATDTQYF.

The chain is built from TRBV6-4 and TRBJ2-3; 14 bases agree with TRBD2. The CDR3 loop spans 16 amino acids. The junction had 2 bases not matched to a gene; V was cut back by 0 bases and J by 6 bases. Germline V lookup: CDR1 MRHNA, CDR2 SNTAGT. This CDR3 is CASSDSTSGGADTQYF. CDR3 nucleotide sequence: TGTGCCAGCAGTGACTCGACTAGCGGGGGGGCTGATACGCAGTATTTT.

The rearrangement uses TRBV9 and TRBJ2-1; D might be TRBD2 (6 bases). V was pared by 3 bases and J by 1 base, with 11 bases between. The CDR3 sequence is 15 residues long. Per the germline V gene, CDR1 is SGDLS and CDR2 is YYNGEE. The CDR3 coding sequence is TGTGCCAGCAGCGCCCCTGGGGGGTCCTACAATGAGCAGTTCTTC. Encoded protein: CASSAPGGSYNEQFF.

Only one count was recorded for this clone. The chain employs TRBV9 and TRBJ2-2, with 8 bases aligning to TRBD1. The germline gives CDR1 SGDLS, CDR2 YYNGEE. V shed 4 bases and J 2 bases; nucleotides not matched to a gene: 7. CDR3 length: 16 amino acids. The CDR3 DNA follows: TGTGCCAGCAGCCCGCCGGGGACAGGCAACACCGGGGAGCTGTTTTTT. Protein: CASSPPGTGNTGELFF.

The chain is built from TRBV13 and TRBJ2-7, with D possibly TRBD1 on 6 matching bases. The CDR3 is made up of 14 amino acids. Trimming pared 5 bases from V and 3 bases from J, leaving 14 bases between. Germline assignment: CDR1 PRHDT and CDR2 FYEKMQ (reference sequence). CDR3 in amino acids: CASSPDRGGYEQYF. DNA of the CDR3: TGTGCCAGCAGCCCGGACAGAGGGGGCTACGAGCAGTACTTC.

The chain recombines TRBV28 with TRBJ2-1; 11 nucleotides match TRBD2. Germline CDR1 is MDHEN and CDR2 is SYDVKM. The trim removed 2 bases at V and 4 bases at J, leaving 7 bases unmatched. The CDR3 covers 17 residues. The CDR3 reads CASSLGASGRWYNEQFF. The DNA for the CDR3 is TGTGCCAGCAGTTTAGGGGCTAGCGGGAGGTGGTACAATGAGCAGTTCTTC.

The rearrangement links TRBV4-3 to TRBJ2-7; no clear D gene. The CDR3 runs 13 residues. Looked up from germline, CDR1 is LGHNA and CDR2 is YSLEER. The germline V and J ends were trimmed by 1 base and 2 bases, with 6 bases remaining between them. CDR3 DNA sequence: TGCGCCAGCAGCCAAGGACGGACCTACGAGCAGTACTTC. Translating gives CASSQGRTYEQYF.

The chain recombines TRBV11-2 with TRBJ1-1; TRBD1 matches 9 bases. J gave up 3 bases and V 6 bases, and 8 bases lay outside the gene matches. The CDR3 totals 15 residues. Germline CDR1 SGHAT, CDR2 FQNNGV. CDR3 in DNA: TGTGCCAGCAGGTCTCCGGGACAGGGAGACACTGAAGCTTTCTTT. Its translation is CASRSPGQGDTEAFF.

This CDR3 is CASSLTTGVGEQYF. The CDR3 bases are TGTGCCAGCAGTCTGACTACGGGAGTCGGCGAGCAGTACTTC. The chain couples TRBV27 to TRBJ2-7; a possible D gene is TRBD2 (6 bases). The CDR3 totals 14 residues. CDR1 MNHEY and CDR2 SMNVEV come from the germline V gene (reference sequence). The V end lost 5 bases, the J end lost 6 bases, and 17 bases lay between the germline ends.

This chain joins TRBV19 and TRBJ2-5; no reliable D call. Germline-derived CDR1 and CDR2 are LNHDA and SQIVND (reference sequence). The V end lost 6 bases, the J end lost 0 bases, and 11 bases lay between the germline ends. The CDR3 spans 14 residues. For the CDR3, the DNA is TGTGCCAGTAGCCCTGCCGGAGACCAAGAGACCCAGTACTTC. Translating gives CASSPAGDQETQYF.

The J gene is TRBJ1-2, the V gene TRBV5-1, with TRBD1 matching 10 bases. The germline V gene encodes CDR1 SGHRS and CDR2 YFSETQ. V was clipped by 4 bases and J by 4 bases; unmatched bases: 13. CDR3 length: 17 amino acids. CDR3 amino acids: CASSLKPGQGTGYGYTF. The CDR3, as DNA: TGCGCCAGCAGCCTGAAACCGGGACAGGGGACCGGCTATGGCTACACCTTC. Filled out from reference TRBV5-1 and TRBJ1-2, the complete variable domain reads KAGVTQTPRYLIKTRGQQVTLSCSPISGHRSVSWYQQTPGQGLQFLFEYFSETQRNKGNFPGRFSGRQFSNSRSEMNVSTLELGDSALYLCASSLKPGQGTGYGYTFGSGTRLTVV.

The chain carries TRBV4-1 and TRBJ2-2; D is undetermined. V lost 4 bases, J lost 1 base, and 10 bases lay in between. The CDR3 has 15 amino acids. Germline loops: CDR1 MGHRA, CDR2 YSYEKL. CDR3 amino acids: CASSPGRRNTGELFF. CDR3 sequence (DNA): TGCGCCAGCAGCCCAGGACGGAGGAACACCGGGGAGCTGTTTTTT.

The J gene is TRBJ2-3, the V gene TRBV19; 9 bases align to TRBD1. CDR1 and CDR2 from the germline V gene are LNHDA and SQIVND (reference sequence). This CDR3 contains 15 residues. V lost 9 bases and J lost 2; bases outside the gene matches: 9. The CDR3 region has the DNA TGTGCCAGCAGAACCGGGACAGGGACCACAGATACGCAGTATTTT. Its translation: CASRTGTGTTDTQYF.

The rearrangement joins TRBV9 to TRBJ2-7; D is unclear. Germline values: CDR1 SGDLS, CDR2 YYNGEE. V lost 6 bases to trimming and J lost 1 base, with 11 bases between them. The CDR3 consists of 13 residues. The CDR3: CASNPAGSYEQYF. The CDR3 DNA follows: TGTGCCAGCAATCCGGCAGGATCCTACGAGCAGTACTTC.